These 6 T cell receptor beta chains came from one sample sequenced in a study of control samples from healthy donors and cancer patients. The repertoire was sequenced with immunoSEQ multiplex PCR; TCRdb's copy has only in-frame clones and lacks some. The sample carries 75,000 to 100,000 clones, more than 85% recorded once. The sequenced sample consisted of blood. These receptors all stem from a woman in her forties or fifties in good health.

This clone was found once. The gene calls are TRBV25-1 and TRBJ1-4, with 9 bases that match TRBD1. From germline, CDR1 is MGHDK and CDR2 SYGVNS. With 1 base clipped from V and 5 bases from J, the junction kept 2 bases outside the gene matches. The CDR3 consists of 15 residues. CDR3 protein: CASSELGQGNEKLFF. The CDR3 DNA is TGTGCCAGCAGTGAATTGGGACAGGGAAATGAAAAACTGTTTTTT.

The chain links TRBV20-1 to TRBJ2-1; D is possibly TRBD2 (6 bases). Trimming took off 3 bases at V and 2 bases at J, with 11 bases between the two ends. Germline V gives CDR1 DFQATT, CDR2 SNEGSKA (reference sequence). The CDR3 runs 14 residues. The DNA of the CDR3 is TGCAGTGCTAGTCGGGGAGGAGCCTACAATGAGCAGTTCTTC. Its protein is CSASRGGAYNEQFF.

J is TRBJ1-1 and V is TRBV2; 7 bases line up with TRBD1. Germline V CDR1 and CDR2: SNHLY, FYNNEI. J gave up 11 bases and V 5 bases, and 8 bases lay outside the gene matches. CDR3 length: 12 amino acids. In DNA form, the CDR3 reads TGTGCCAGCAGTTACGGACAGGCTCGGGCTTTCTTT. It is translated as CASSYGQARAFF.

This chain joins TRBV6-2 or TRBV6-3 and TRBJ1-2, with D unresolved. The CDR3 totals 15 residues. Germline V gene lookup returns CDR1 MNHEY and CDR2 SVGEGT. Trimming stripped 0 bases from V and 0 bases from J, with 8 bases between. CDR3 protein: CASSYSAKANYGYTF. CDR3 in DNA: TGTGCCAGCAGTTACTCGGCTAAGGCTAACTATGGCTACACCTTC.

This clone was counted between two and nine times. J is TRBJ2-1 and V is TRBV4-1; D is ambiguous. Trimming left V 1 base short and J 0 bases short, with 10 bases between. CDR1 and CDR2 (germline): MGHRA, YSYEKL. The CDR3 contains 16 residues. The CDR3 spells CASSQVNILSYNEQFF. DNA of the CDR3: TGCGCCAGCAGCCAAGTAAACATACTCTCCTACAATGAGCAGTTCTTC.

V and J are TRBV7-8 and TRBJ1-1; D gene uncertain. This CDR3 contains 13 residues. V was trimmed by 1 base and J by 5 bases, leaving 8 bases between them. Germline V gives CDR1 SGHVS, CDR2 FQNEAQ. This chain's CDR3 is CASSLGEWTEAFF. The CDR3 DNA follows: TGTGCCAGCAGCTTAGGGGAGTGGACTGAAGCTTTCTTT.